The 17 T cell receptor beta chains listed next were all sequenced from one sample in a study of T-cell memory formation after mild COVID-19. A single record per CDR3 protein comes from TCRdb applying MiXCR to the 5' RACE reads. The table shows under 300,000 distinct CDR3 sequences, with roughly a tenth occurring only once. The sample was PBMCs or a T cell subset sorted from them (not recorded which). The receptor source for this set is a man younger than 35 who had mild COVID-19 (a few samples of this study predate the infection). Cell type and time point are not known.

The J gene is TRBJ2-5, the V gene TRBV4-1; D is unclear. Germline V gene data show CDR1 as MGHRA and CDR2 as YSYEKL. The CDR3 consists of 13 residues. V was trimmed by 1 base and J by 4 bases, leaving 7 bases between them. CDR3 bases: TGCGCCAGCAGCCAAGGATTGCCAGAGACCCAGTACTTC. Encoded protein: CASSQGLPETQYF.

The CDR3 DNA reads as TGTGCCAGCAGTTCCCAGGGGTTGGGGACCCAGTACTTC. Protein: CASSSQGLGTQYF. The chain combines TRBV12-3 or TRBV12-4 with TRBJ2-5; a possible D gene is TRBD1 (6 bases). Trimming stripped 4 bases from V and 7 bases from J, with 13 bases between. This CDR3 has 13 residues.

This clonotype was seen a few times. CDR3 DNA sequence: TGTGCCAGCGGGGGGGTTACTGATACGCAGTATTTT. It yields the protein CASGGVTDTQYF. The chain joins TRBV6-1 to TRBJ2-3, with TRBD2 matching 7 bases. The germline V gene encodes CDR1 MNHNS and CDR2 SASEGT. The CDR3 spans 12 residues. V trimming: 8 bases; J trimming: 6 bases; junction bases outside the gene matches: 5.

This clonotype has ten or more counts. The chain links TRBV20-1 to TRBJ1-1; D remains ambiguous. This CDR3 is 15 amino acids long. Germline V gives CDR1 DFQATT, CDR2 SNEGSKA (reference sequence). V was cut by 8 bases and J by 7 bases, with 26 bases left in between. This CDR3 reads CSTTGVWGNRYEAFF. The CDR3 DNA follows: TGCAGTACCACGGGCGTGTGGGGAAACCGGTATGAAGCTTTCTTT.

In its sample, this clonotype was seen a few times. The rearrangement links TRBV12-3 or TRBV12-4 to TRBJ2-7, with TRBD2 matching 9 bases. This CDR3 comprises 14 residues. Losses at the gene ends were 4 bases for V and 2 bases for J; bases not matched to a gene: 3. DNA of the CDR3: TGTGCCAGCAGTTGGGCTAGCGGGGCCTACGAGCAGTACTTC. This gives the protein CASSWASGAYEQYF.

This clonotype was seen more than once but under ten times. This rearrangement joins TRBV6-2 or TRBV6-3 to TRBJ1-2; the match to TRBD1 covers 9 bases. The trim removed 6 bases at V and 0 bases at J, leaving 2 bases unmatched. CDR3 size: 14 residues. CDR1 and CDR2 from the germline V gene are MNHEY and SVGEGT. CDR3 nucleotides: TGTGCCAGCAGGAGACAGGGGGCTAACTATGGCTACACCTTC. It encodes CASRRQGANYGYTF.

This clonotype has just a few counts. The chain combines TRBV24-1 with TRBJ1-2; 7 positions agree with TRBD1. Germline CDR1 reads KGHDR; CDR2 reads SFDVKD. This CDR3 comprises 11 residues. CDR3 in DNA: TGTCTACGACAGGGAGTACATGGCTACACCTTC. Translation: CLRQGVHGYTF.

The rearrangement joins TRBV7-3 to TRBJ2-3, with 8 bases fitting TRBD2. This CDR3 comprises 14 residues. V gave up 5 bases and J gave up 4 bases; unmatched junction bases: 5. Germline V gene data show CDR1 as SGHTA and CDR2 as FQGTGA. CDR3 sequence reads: CASSETSAADTQYF. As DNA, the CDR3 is TGTGCCAGCAGCGAGACTAGCGCGGCAGATACGCAGTATTTT.

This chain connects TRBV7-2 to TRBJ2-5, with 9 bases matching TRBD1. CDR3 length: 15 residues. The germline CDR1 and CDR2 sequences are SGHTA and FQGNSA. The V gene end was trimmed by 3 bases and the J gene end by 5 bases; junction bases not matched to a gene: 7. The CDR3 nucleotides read TGTGCCAGCAGCTTGGGGACAGGGACGGTGGAGACCCAGTACTTC. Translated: CASSLGTGTVETQYF.

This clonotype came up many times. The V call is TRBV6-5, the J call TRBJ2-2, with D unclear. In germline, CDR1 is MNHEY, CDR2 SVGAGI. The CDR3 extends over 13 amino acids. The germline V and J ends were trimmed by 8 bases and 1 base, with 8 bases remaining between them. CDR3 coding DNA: TGTGCCAGCTACGTACAGAACACCGGGGAGCTGTTTTTT. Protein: CASYVQNTGELFF.

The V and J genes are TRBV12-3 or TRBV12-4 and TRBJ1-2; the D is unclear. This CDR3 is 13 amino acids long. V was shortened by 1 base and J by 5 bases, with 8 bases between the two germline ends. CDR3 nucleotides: TGTGCCAGCAGTTTAGGCCAGATTTATGGCTACACCTTC. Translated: CASSLGQIYGYTF.

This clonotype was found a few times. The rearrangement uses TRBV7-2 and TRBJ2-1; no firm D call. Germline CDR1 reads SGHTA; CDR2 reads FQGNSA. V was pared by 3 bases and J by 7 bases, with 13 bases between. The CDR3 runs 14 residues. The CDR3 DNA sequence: TGTGCCAGCAGCTTCTCCGAAATGGGGAATGAGCAGTTCTTC. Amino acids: CASSFSEMGNEQFF.

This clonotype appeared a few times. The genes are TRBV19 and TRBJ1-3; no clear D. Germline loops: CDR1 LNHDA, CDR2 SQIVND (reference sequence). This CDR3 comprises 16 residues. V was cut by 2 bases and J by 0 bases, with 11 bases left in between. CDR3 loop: CASSITQASSGNTIYF. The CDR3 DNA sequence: TGTGCCAGTAGTATAACGCAGGCGTCCTCTGGAAACACCATATATTTT.

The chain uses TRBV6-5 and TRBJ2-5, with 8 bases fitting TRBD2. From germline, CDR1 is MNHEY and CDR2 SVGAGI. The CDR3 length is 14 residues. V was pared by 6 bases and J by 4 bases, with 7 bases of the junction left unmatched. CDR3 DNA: TGTGCCAGCAGGTCCGGGACTAGTAGAGAGACCCAGTACTTC. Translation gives CASRSGTSRETQYF.

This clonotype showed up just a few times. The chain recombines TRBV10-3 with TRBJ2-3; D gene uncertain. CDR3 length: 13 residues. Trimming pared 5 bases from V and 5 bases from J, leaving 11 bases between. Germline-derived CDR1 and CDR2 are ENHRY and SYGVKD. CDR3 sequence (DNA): TGTGCCATCAGTAAAACCCAGTTAGATACGCAGTATTTT. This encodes CAISKTQLDTQYF.

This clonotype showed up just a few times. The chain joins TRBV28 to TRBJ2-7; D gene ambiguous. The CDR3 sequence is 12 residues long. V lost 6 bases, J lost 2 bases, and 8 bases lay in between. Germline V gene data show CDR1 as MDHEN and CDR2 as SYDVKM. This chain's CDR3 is CASSPSTYEQYF. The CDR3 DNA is TGTGCCAGCAGCCCGAGCACCTACGAGCAGTACTTC.

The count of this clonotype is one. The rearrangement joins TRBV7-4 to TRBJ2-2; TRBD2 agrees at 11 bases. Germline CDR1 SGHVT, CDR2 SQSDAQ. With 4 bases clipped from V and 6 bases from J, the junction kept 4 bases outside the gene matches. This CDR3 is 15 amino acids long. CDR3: CASSYSGGAAGELFF. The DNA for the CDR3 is TGTGCCAGCAGCTATAGCGGGGGGGCCGCCGGGGAGCTGTTTTTT. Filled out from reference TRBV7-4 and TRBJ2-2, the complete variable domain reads GAGVSQSPRYKVAKRGRDVALRCDSISGHVTLYWYRQTLGQGSEVLTYSQSDAQRDKSGRPSGRFSAERPERSVSTLKIQRTEQGDSAVYLCASSYSGGAAGELFFGEGSRLTVL.